Presented here are 6 T cell receptor beta chains from one specimen sequenced in a study of OX40 agonist ivuxolimab in advanced cancers. Measured with immunoSEQ multiplex PCR; TCRdb has only the in-frame clones, and not every one. The sample holds 43,000 or so clones; more than 75% are singletons and the top ten take around 30%. The sequencing used CD4+ or CD8+ T cells sorted from blood, collected in a trial of the OX40 agonist ivuxolimab. Source of these receptors: an adult with an advanced solid tumor such as melanoma, head and neck, liver or kidney cancer.

J is TRBJ2-7 and V is TRBV10-1, with D hard to call. Deletions cut 6 bases from V and 5 bases from J, with 11 bases between. CDR1 is WNHNN, CDR2 SYGVQD, per germline (reference sequence). This CDR3 region has 12 residues. CDR3 protein: CASSSGFNEQYF. The CDR3, as DNA: TGCGCCAGCAGCTCCGGGTTCAACGAGCAGTACTTC.

The genes are TRBV11-3 and TRBJ2-5; 7 bases fit TRBD2. The germline CDR1 and CDR2 sequences are SGHNT and YENEEA. The CDR3 consists of 13 residues. J gave up 5 bases and V 5 bases, and 5 bases lay outside the gene matches. The CDR3 region is CASSPMGGETQYF. The CDR3 DNA reads as TGTGCCAGCAGCCCCATGGGGGGGGAGACCCAGTACTTC.

V and J are TRBV19 and TRBJ2-5; 9 bases fit TRBD1. CDR3 length: 12 residues. V trimming: 9 bases; J trimming: 4 bases; junction bases outside the gene matches: 3. In germline, CDR1 is LNHDA, CDR2 SQIVND (reference sequence). The CDR3 sequence is CASRDRVETQYF. DNA for the CDR3: TGTGCCAGCCGGGACAGGGTAGAGACCCAGTACTTC.

This chain links TRBV4-1 with TRBJ2-1; perhaps TRBD1 as D (5 bases). This CDR3 is built from 15 residues. Trimming removed 1 base from V and 8 bases from J, with 15 bases in between. Germline V gene lookup returns CDR1 MGHRA and CDR2 YSYEKL. CDR3 sequence reads: CASSQGEAGLDEQFF. CDR3 DNA sequence: TGCGCCAGCAGCCAAGGTGAGGCAGGGCTGGATGAGCAGTTCTTC.

This chain joins TRBV2 and TRBJ2-3; 10 nucleotides align to TRBD1. The J segment lost 5 bases and the V segment lost 4 bases, leaving 6 bases of the junction unmatched. The CDR3 is 15 amino acids. Germline V gene data show CDR1 as SNHLY and CDR2 as FYNNEI. CDR3 sequence: CASSVDRGPEDTQYF. Written as DNA, the CDR3 is TGTGCCAGCAGTGTTGACAGGGGGCCTGAAGATACGCAGTATTTT.

The J gene is TRBJ1-5, the V gene TRBV7-9, with D possibly being TRBD1 (5 bases). V lost 2 bases, J lost 3 bases, and 8 bases lay in between. In germline, CDR1 is SEHNR, CDR2 FQNEAQ (reference sequence). The CDR3 consists of 14 residues. The CDR3 DNA reads TGTGCCAGCAGCTTATCAGGGATCAATCAGCCCCAGCATTTT. Translating gives CASSLSGINQPQHF. The variable domain in full, with the rest retrieved from reference TRBV7-9 and TRBJ1-5, is DTGVSQNPRHKITKRGQNVTFRCDPISEHNRLYWYRQTLGQGPEFLTYFQNEAQLEKSRLLSDRFSAERPKGSFSTLEIQRTEQGDSAMYLCASSLSGINQPQHFGDGTRLSIL.